One sample yielded the 24 T cell receptor beta chains listed below, sequenced in a study of molecular identifiers for immune sequencing clone quantification. TCRdb re-called the PCR reads through MiXCR, storing one row per CDR3 protein. The sample lists about 320,000 distinct CDR3 sequences, roughly 23% occurring once. Sequences were obtained from naive CD8+ T cells from blood, with Jurkat cell RNA spiked in. Subset here: FACS-sorted CD8+CD4-CCR7+CD45RA+ naive T cells. The receptors shown here come from a human donor in good health. Some libraries in this study had Jurkat cell RNA spiked in.

This chain uses TRBV30 with TRBJ2-2; 11 bases agree with TRBD2. The CDR3 runs 15 residues. Trimming at V came to 5 bases and at J to 2 bases, leaving 4 bases not matched to a gene. CDR1 is GTSNPN and CDR2 is SVGIG in the germline V gene (reference sequence). The CDR3 DNA follows: TGTGCCTGGGAGGGACTAGCGGCAAACACCGGGGAGCTGTTTTTT. It translates to CAWEGLAANTGELFF.

This clonotype was detected many times. The chain combines TRBV12-3 or TRBV12-4 with TRBJ2-5; a weak D match, TRBD1 (6 bases). The CDR3 extends over 14 amino acids. Trimming removed 6 bases from V and 4 bases from J, with 15 bases in between. CDR3 in amino acids: CASSYRRDTETQYF. In nucleotides, the CDR3 is TGTGCCAGCAGCTACCGCCGGGACACAGAGACCCAGTACTTC.

Of note for this clonotype: This sequence may be a read error, since a much larger clone differs from it by one base. The rearrangement links TRBV29-1 to TRBJ2-2; possibly TRBD2 for D (5 bases). V was pared by 6 bases and J by 6 bases, with 8 bases between. CDR3 length equals 11 residues. CDR1 and CDR2 (germline): SQVTM, ANQGSEA. DNA of the CDR3: TGCAGCGTCGGACTGTCCGGGGAGCTGTTTTTT. Protein: CSVGLSGELFF.

V usage is TRBV4-3 and J usage is TRBJ2-1, with no clear D. This CDR3 contains 12 residues. Deletions cut 1 base from V and 12 bases from J, with 10 bases between. Germline V gene sequence: CDR1 LGHNA, CDR2 YSLEER. The CDR3 loop reads CASSQGPKRQFF. In nucleotides, the CDR3 is TGCGCCAGCAGCCAAGGCCCCAAAAGGCAGTTCTTC.

This clonotype was detected many times. This chain joins TRBV13 and TRBJ1-5; no definite D call. The germline V and J ends were trimmed by 3 bases and 2 bases, with 14 bases remaining between them. Germline V CDR1 and CDR2: PRHDT, FYEKMQ (reference sequence). CDR3 length equals 16 residues. CDR3 in DNA: TGTGCCAGCAGCTTTCGAGGGAACTTTGGCAATCAGCCCCAGCATTTT. This encodes CASSFRGNFGNQPQHF.

This clonotype was recorded many times. The gene calls are TRBV7-9 and TRBJ1-3; D remains unclear. Germline V lookup: CDR1 SEHNR, CDR2 FQNEAQ (reference sequence). The CDR3 is 12 residues long. Trimming stripped 4 bases from V and 7 bases from J, with 8 bases between. The CDR3 sequence: CASSWLDNTIYF. The CDR3 DNA follows: TGTGCCAGCAGCTGGCTGGACAACACCATATATTTT.

This clonotype was counted at least ten times. The V call is TRBV27, the J call TRBJ2-7, with D possibly being TRBD1 or TRBD2 (5 bases each). Germline V gene data show CDR1 as MNHEY and CDR2 as SMNVEV (reference sequence). Trimming cost V 5 bases and J 2 bases, with 13 bases left between them. This CDR3 spans 14 amino acids. The chain's CDR3 is CASSHNGAAYEQYF. CDR3 sequence (DNA): TGTGCCAGCAGTCACAACGGGGCCGCCTACGAGCAGTACTTC.

This clonotype turned up a few times. The V gene is TRBV11-2, the J gene TRBJ2-1, with 10 bases aligning to TRBD2. The CDR3 consists of 15 residues. CDR1 SGHAT and CDR2 FQNNGV come from the germline V gene. J gave up 6 bases and V 1 base, and 3 bases lay outside the gene matches. The CDR3 sequence is CASSLVAGGPNEQFF. The CDR3 region has the DNA TGTGCCAGCAGCTTAGTAGCGGGGGGCCCCAATGAGCAGTTCTTC.

This clonotype came up a few times. The chain couples TRBV7-3 to TRBJ2-2; 9 positions match TRBD2. The germline V gene encodes CDR1 SGHTA and CDR2 FQGTGA. The CDR3 has 16 residues. V was pared by 5 bases and J by 8 bases, with 12 bases of the junction left unmatched. Here the CDR3 DNA reads TGTGCCAGCAGCCCAACAGCGGGAGGACACGGAGGGGAGCTGTTTTTT. Translation gives CASSPTAGGHGGELFF.

In the case of this clonotype: A much larger clone is a single base away; this may be a read error. The chain recombines TRBV20-1 with TRBJ2-7, with 7 bases identical to TRBD1. V trimming: 3 bases; J trimming: 2 bases; junction bases outside the gene matches: 10. Germline V CDR1 and CDR2: DFQATT, SNEGSKA (reference sequence). The CDR3 runs 15 residues. For the CDR3, the DNA is TGCAGTGCTAGTCCGCCGACAGGGACAACCTACGAGCAGTACTTC. Encoded protein: CSASPPTGTTYEQYF.

As concerns this clonotype: A much larger clone lies a single base off, so this may be a read error. This chain joins TRBV27 and TRBJ2-7, with a weak D call TRBD2 (6 bases). The germline V gene encodes CDR1 MNHEY and CDR2 SMNVEV (reference sequence). The length of the CDR3 is 14 residues. The DNA for the CDR3 is TGTGCCGGCAGTTTCTCCACCCGGGGGTACGAGCAGTACTTC. It codes for CAGSFSTRGYEQYF.

Note on this clonotype: A much larger clone is a single base away; this may be a read error. V gene TRBV5-4 combines with J gene TRBJ2-3; 9 bases are a match to TRBD2. Germline V lookup: CDR1 SGHNT, CDR2 YYREEE (reference sequence). This CDR3 is built from 14 residues. The CDR3 sequence: CASSEGLAGDTQCF. Written as DNA, the CDR3 is TGTGCCAGCAGCGAGGGACTAGCAGGTGATACGCAGTGTTTT.

This clonotype occurred many times. CDR3 sequence: CASSQDRASQNTEAFF. CDR3 DNA sequence: TGCGCCAGCAGCCAAGATCGCGCCAGCCAGAACACTGAAGCTTTCTTT. The chain links TRBV4-3 to TRBJ1-1, with unresolved D. Trimming removed 0 bases at V and 1 base at J, with 12 bases between. The CDR3 contains 16 residues. Germline CDR1 is LGHNA and CDR2 is YSLEER.

Details on this clonotype: A much more abundant neighbour one base away suggests this may be a read error. This chain connects TRBV5-1 to TRBJ2-1, with TRBD1 as a possible D gene (5 bases). This CDR3 contains 15 residues. Germline CDR1 and CDR2: SGHRS and YFSETQ. The V gene lost 2 bases and the J gene lost 8 bases, with 17 bases spanning the gap. The DNA for the CDR3 is TGCGCCAGCAGCTTCCGGGCAGGGCCTGTCTATGAGCAGTTCTTC. Its protein product is CASSFRAGPVYEQFF.

Turning to this clonotype: Since a much larger clone is just one base distant, this may be a read error. The chain employs TRBV6-5 and TRBJ2-1; 7 positions agree with TRBD2. This CDR3 has 16 amino acids. CDR1 and CDR2 from the germline V gene are MNHEY and SVGAGI. The CDR3 nucleotides are TGTGCCAGCAGTCCACCCGGCGGGAGCTCCTACGATGAGCAGTTCTTC. Translated: CASSPPGGSSYDEQFF.

This clonotype was recorded many times. The chain has TRBV6-5 and TRBJ1-1; no firm D call. The CDR3 runs to 12 residues. Per the germline V gene, CDR1 is MNHEY and CDR2 is SVGAGI. V lost 7 bases and J 6 bases, leaving 12 bases between the germline ends. The CDR3 is CASTPEGSEAFF. The CDR3 coding sequence is TGTGCCAGCACCCCTGAGGGTTCTGAAGCTTTCTTT.

This clonotype was detected many times. The chain links TRBV7-9 to TRBJ2-3; D possibly matches TRBD1 or TRBD2 (5 bases each). Germline V gene lookup returns CDR1 SEHNR and CDR2 FQNEAQ (reference sequence). V lost 5 bases and J 0 bases, leaving 18 bases between the germline ends. This CDR3 region has 17 residues. The CDR3 is CASSHPAWGPSTDTQYF. CDR3 sequence (DNA): TGTGCCAGCAGCCACCCGGCGTGGGGACCTAGCACAGATACGCAGTATTTT.

CDR3 amino acids: CSVLGQGFPQEQYF. The CDR3 coding sequence is TGCAGCGTTTTGGGACAGGGTTTTCCCCAAGAGCAGTACTTC. The chain employs TRBV29-1 and TRBJ2-7; 9 nucleotides line up with TRBD1. Per the germline V gene, CDR1 is SQVTM and CDR2 is ANQGSEA. The ends lost 5 bases at V and 7 bases at J; junction bases unmatched: 12. The CDR3 length is 14 residues.

This clonotype has a handful of counts. The J gene is TRBJ2-7, the V gene TRBV7-9; 9 positions agree with TRBD1. V gave up 3 bases and J gave up 0 bases; unmatched junction bases: 18. This CDR3 is built from 20 residues. The germline gives CDR1 SEHNR, CDR2 FQNEAQ (reference sequence). The chain's CDR3 is CASSFNSGTGPFLSSYEQYF. CDR3 coding DNA: TGTGCCAGCAGCTTCAACTCCGGGACAGGGCCCTTTCTAAGCTCCTACGAGCAGTACTTC.

This clonotype was seen a few times. The rearrangement joins TRBV9 to TRBJ1-2; a possible D gene is TRBD1 (6 bases). V gave up 0 bases and J gave up 7 bases, with 22 bases separating them. Germline loops: CDR1 SGDLS, CDR2 YYNGEE. This CDR3 region has 17 residues. CDR3 region: CASSVESPPGAYCGYTF. CDR3 DNA sequence: TGTGCCAGCAGCGTAGAGTCCCCCCCGGGGGCATACTGTGGCTACACCTTC.

The chain carries TRBV10-3 and TRBJ2-2, with TRBD2 matching over 8 bases. The CDR3 is made up of 12 amino acids. Germline CDR1 is ENHRY and CDR2 is SYGVKD. V shed 10 bases and J 7 bases; nucleotides not matched to a gene: 5. The CDR3 DNA is TGTGCCACCTCAAGCGGGGGCGGGGAGCTGTTTTTT. It yields the protein CATSSGGGELFF.

For this clonotype: No conserved phenylalanine or tryptophan is present at the end of the CDR3, so a read error is the likely explanation. The V and J genes are TRBV4-2 and TRBJ2-3, with 11 bases that match TRBD2. V lost 1 base, J lost 0 bases, and 0 bases stayed unmatched. Germline values: CDR1 LGHNA, CDR2 YNFKEQ. The CDR3 is 16 amino acids. The CDR3 DNA reads TGTGCCAGCAGCCAAGGGACTAGCGGGAGCACAGATACGCAGTATCTT. Encoded protein: CASSQGTSGSTDTQYL.

This clonotype has ten or more counts. This chain joins TRBV7-9 and TRBJ2-5; 7 bases align to TRBD1. This CDR3 contains 17 residues. J gave up 5 bases and V 3 bases, and 15 bases lay outside the gene matches. Germline assignment: CDR1 SEHNR and CDR2 FQNEAQ (reference sequence). DNA of the CDR3: TGTGCCAGCAGCTTCCCCACGGGACAGCCGGTCGGGGAGACCCAGTACTTC. This sequence encodes CASSFPTGQPVGETQYF.

This clonotype was recorded at least ten times. This sequence joins TRBV29-1 and TRBJ2-1, with 12 bases lining up with TRBD2. After removal of 5 bases from V and 7 bases from J, the junction contained 6 bases not matched to a gene. Germline V gene sequence: CDR1 SQVTM, CDR2 ANQGSEA. There are 14 residues in the CDR3. The chain's CDR3 is CSVPRTSGENEQFF. DNA for the CDR3: TGCAGCGTTCCTCGGACTAGCGGGGAAAATGAGCAGTTCTTC.